This T cell receptor beta chain was retrieved from a study of blood T cell repertoires in COVID-19. This clone was observed at least ten times. Per the authors' pipeline: Reference gene primer amplification yielded estimated nucleated cell counts. The repertoire was sequenced with immunoSEQ multiplex PCR; TCRdb's copy has only in-frame clones and lacks some. V, J and clone size are taken as reported in that table, and D and trimming were inferred from the DNA itself. The repertoire includes a few hundred thousand clones, approximately 86% of them detected once, and 3% to 4% sits in the top ten. Participant age was roughly 18 to 90 years, and participants resided in around 24 US areas. V lost 0 bases to trimming and J lost 5 bases; unmatched junction nucleotides: 9. The CDR3 consists of 16 residues. Germline CDR1 SGHRS, CDR2 YFSETQ.

This sequence originates from a woman aged 40 to 50 with acute COVID-19. Material: PBMCs or T cells enriched from blood (not recorded which). V gene TRBV5-1 combines with J gene TRBJ2-5, with 8 bases matching TRBD2. DNA for the CDR3: TGCGCCAGCAGCTTGGGTTTGGGACTAGTGGGCGAGACCCAGTACTTC. Amino acids: CASSLGLGLVGETQYF.